This T cell receptor (beta chain) was retrieved from a study of blood T cell repertoires in COVID-19. On the study more broadly: Samples representing acute and convalescent COVID-19 were sourced from the United States, Italy and Spain.

Generated by immunoSEQ multiplex PCR, the TCRdb table keeps only in-frame clones and is missing some. Of a few hundred thousand clones in the sample, 85% to 90% were seen once. Looked up from germline, CDR1 is MRHNA and CDR2 is SNTAGT. CDR3 size: 13 residues. Trimming stripped 8 bases from V and 1 base from J, with 9 bases between. Participant ages covered about 18 to 100 years across about two dozen US areas. Donors of Cohort 3 who recovered were those that had two negative PCRs, clearance, or symptom resolution. This clone was picked up one time. The receptor was isolated from a woman between 18 and 29 years old who had recovered from COVID-19. The chain carries TRBV6-4 and TRBJ1-5, with D possibly being TRBD1 (5 bases). Sequenced material: PBMCs or T cells enriched from blood (not recorded which). The DNA for the CDR3 is TGTGCCAGCTCGACAGAAAGCAATCAGCCCCAGCATTTT. Protein: CASSTESNQPQHF.